The source of this T cell receptor beta chain is a study of Ad26.COV2.S vaccination and SARS-CoV-2 variants. Looking at the study overall: In the study, Ad26.COV2.S was injected intramuscularly once, or twice 56 days apart.

V trimming: 2 bases; J trimming: 8 bases; junction bases outside the gene matches: 12. The length of the CDR3 is 16 residues. Germline CDR1 reads KGHSH; CDR2 reads LQKENI. Whole-study results and caveats: Substantial breadth was reported for post-vaccination spike-specific CD8+ and CD4+ T cells.

A note on this clone: Antigen specificity is unknown.

Only in-frame clones appear in the TCRdb table, and some are missing; sequencing was by immunoSEQ multiplex PCR. The sample has about 350,000 clones, around 88% seen once. The sample's treatment: 19 received Ad26.COV2.S at low or high dose, single or two shots; several received placebo; per-sample allocation not given. Collection of samples fell on day 63 after the first vaccine or placebo injection. This sequence joins TRBV18 and TRBJ2-1, with 7 bases matching TRBD2. The sample consisted of peripheral blood, taken in a trial of Ad26.COV2.S vaccine versus placebo. The TCR was taken from a person aged 18-65 years who received the Ad26.COV2.S COVID-19 vaccine or a placebo. The CDR3 sequence is CASSPANERGSYEQFF. CDR3 coding DNA: TGTGCCAGCTCACCAGCTAACGAGCGGGGATCCTATGAGCAGTTCTTC.